This is a list of T cell receptor beta chains from one sample in a study of patients and donors after allogeneic stem cell transplantation. Each CDR3 protein gets one entry after TCRdb re-called the RT-PCR reads with MiXCR. The sample holds about 230,000 distinct CDR3 sequences, about 14% seen once. What was sequenced was blood, either unsorted or a sorted T cell fraction (not recorded which). The receptors here all came from a human donor who was either an allogeneic HSCT recipient or a stem cell or donor lymphocyte infusion donor (not recorded which). It is not recorded whose cells these are; they may come from a transplant donor. Both conserved end residues are part of each CDR3. A row's size may be missing; if present it is once, few, many or a size class.

abundance	v_gene	CDR3aa
many	TRBV9	CASSVATGGTGELFF
-	TRBV20-1	CSARGPTLLNEKLFF
many	TRBV12-3/TRBV12-4	CASRSGAGGTDTQYF
few	TRBV25-1	CASSETGTAKETQYF
few	TRBV9	CASSVQTGGGYTF
-	TRBV5-6	CASSLLGAQYF
-	TRBV7-2	CASSLGGRFYEQYF
few	TRBV20-1	CSARSGGATNEQFF
-	TRBV5-1	CASSSGTGWHF
many	TRBV20-1	CSAGTGAYEQYF
many	TRBV4-3	CASSQGWGAGELFF
few	TRBV18	CASASGGNYEQYF
few	TRBV6-1	CATKPGDHNSPLHF
few	TRBV3-1	CASSPWPGRAMNTEAFF
many	TRBV27	CASSFSRYSNQPQHF
many	TRBV12-3/TRBV12-4	CASSPEGAGYNEQFF
few	TRBV2	CASSGVGGSFDEQYF
few	TRBV6-1	CASSRPRDRANSPLHF
many	TRBV20-1	CSAYSRVGETQYF
-	TRBV21-1	CASSKGGSKFYEQYF
-	TRBV6-2/TRBV6-3	CASSGTGGNQPQHF
-	TRBV6-1	CASSPTQGKFYEQYF
-	TRBV5-1	CASSQGDRDDGYTF
few	TRBV3-1	CASSPRSTASNEKLFF
many	TRBV29-1	CSGNRALGTEAFF
-	TRBV5-4	CASSRSGTGYEQYF
few	TRBV29-1	CSVADRARGQPQHF
-	TRBV5-1	CASSLETGDPYGYTF
-	TRBV6-1	CASQAGDYRDTQYF
few	TRBV27	CASSLMSGFDNSPLHF
many	TRBV12-3/TRBV12-4	CASSYGQLNQPQHF
once	TRBV9	CASSEGLAGGYEQYF
many	TRBV12-3/TRBV12-4	CASSPFWASYGYTF
-	TRBV20-1	CSARGAGEYTEAFF
many	TRBV2	CASTGQIYSNQPQHF
few	TRBV7-6	CASSRQGQGRSHEQYF
-	TRBV20-1	CSARPGTSGSYEQYF
many	TRBV18	CASSKVGTGEGDTEAFF
many	TRBV30	CAWSVGGAGYEQYF
few	TRBV27	CASQKGPNTEAFF
few	TRBV12-5	CASDTTWGHDPNSNYGYTF
many	TRBV12-3/TRBV12-4	CASSESVSGNTIYF
-	TRBV3-1	CASSQDRWLAGGNNYEQYF
-	TRBV4-3	CASSQEAITGEKLFF
few	TRBV9	CASSVASTVYGYTF
many	TRBV25-1	CASSAELGNTEAFF
many	TRBV10-3	CAISVREQARRPQETQYF
few	TRBV25-1	CASSDTTGGNQPQHF
few	TRBV18	CASSPKTRTSGGDTQYF
many	TRBV7-2	CASSSGTARDEQYF
few	TRBV5-1	CASTLWGTATTDTQYF
many	TRBV5-4	CASSLRQGSYNEQFF
few	TRBV19	CASSIIMNTEAFF